A selection of T cell receptor beta chains follows, all from one sample in a study of CD8 T cells in ankylosing spondylitis. TCRdb reprocessed the 5' RACE reads via MiXCR and lists one record per CDR3 protein. Of a few hundred thousand distinct CDR3 sequences listed, roughly 20% were seen once; the top ten hold 3.5%. The sample taken for sequencing was blood, either unsorted or a sorted T cell fraction (not recorded which). These receptors were collected from a female donor with ankylosing spondylitis or in good health (not recorded which). The CDR3 runs from the conserved cysteine through the conserved F or W. The D gene is left open where the match is weak. Clone size, where shown, is once, few, many, or a class for clones that have expanded.

d_gene,j_gene,v_gene,abundance,CDR3nt,CDR3aa
-,TRBJ1-2,TRBV12-3/TRBV12-4,-,TGTGCCAGCAGTCCTCACCAGAGGGTCTATGGCTACACCTTC,CASSPHQRVYGYTF
-,TRBJ2-7,TRBV7-2,-,TGTGCCAGCAGGAGGACAGCTCCTGGCGAGCAGTACTTC,CASRRTAPGEQYF
-,TRBJ2-3,TRBV5-4,few,TGTGCCAGCAGCTTGGAGGTCGGGCTCACAGATACGCAGTATTTT,CASSLEVGLTDTQYF
-,TRBJ2-4,TRBV20-1,few,TGCAGTGCTAGATTACGAGTAGGGGCCCAACACGACAAAAACATTCAGTACTTC,CSARLRVGAQHDKNIQYF
-,TRBJ2-3,TRBV7-2,few,TGTGCCAGCAGCTTTCCGACAGCCACAGATACGCAGTATTTT,CASSFPTATDTQYF
TRBD2,TRBJ2-2,TRBV9,many,TGTGCCAGCAGCGTTCCGCTAGCGGGAAGTGCCGGGGAGCTGTTTTTT,CASSVPLAGSAGELFF
-,TRBJ1-1,TRBV7-8,-,TGTGCCAGCAGCCCCCAGTCGTCGGCATCTGAAGCTTTCTTT,CASSPQSSASEAFF
-,TRBJ2-1,TRBV29-1,many,TGCAGCGTTGAAGATCGGGACACATACAATGAGCAGTTCTTC,CSVEDRDTYNEQFF
-,TRBJ2-5,TRBV10-2,-,TGCGCCAGCAGGGAGGGACTTGACGGAAGGGCAGAGACCCAGTACTTC,CASREGLDGRAETQYF
TRBD1,TRBJ1-1,TRBV24-1,few,TGTGCCACCAGTGATTCCCCTAGACAGGGGAACACTGAAGCTTTCTTT,CATSDSPRQGNTEAFF
TRBD2,TRBJ2-1,TRBV20-1,few,TGCAGTGCAACAACTAGCGGTCCCTACAATGAGCAGTTCTTC,CSATTSGPYNEQFF
-,TRBJ1-6,TRBV9,few,TGTGCCAGCAGCGTAGTAGGGACTCCGACAAGTGACCTCCACTTT,CASSVVGTPTSDLHF
-,TRBJ2-1,TRBV7-2,many,TGTGCCAGCAGTGAGGGCGGACTCTCCTACAATGAGCAGTTCTTC,CASSEGGLSYNEQFF
-,TRBJ2-7,TRBV5-5,-,TGTGCCAGCAGTTTAGGACTAACGGGACATTACTACGAGCAGTACTTC,CASSLGLTGHYYEQYF
TRBD2,TRBJ2-1,TRBV29-1,few,TGCAGCGTTGAAGATGGGCGGGGGGCAGAAAATGAGCAGTTCTTC,CSVEDGRGAENEQFF
-,TRBJ2-7,TRBV6-5,few,TGTGCCAGCAGTTACTGGGCGGAGGGCTACGAGCAGTACTTC,CASSYWAEGYEQYF
TRBD1,TRBJ1-2,TRBV6-1,-,TGTGCCAGCAGTGTCCGGGACAGTACCTATGGCTACACCTTC,CASSVRDSTYGYTF
-,TRBJ1-6,TRBV14,few,TGTGCCAGCAGCCAAGATGGGGCAGCTAATTCACCCCTCCACTTT,CASSQDGAANSPLHF
-,TRBJ2-5,TRBV29-1,many,TGCAGCGTTGATACCAGGATAGAAGAGACCCAGTACTTC,CSVDTRIEETQYF
TRBD2,TRBJ2-3,TRBV7-6,-,TGTGCCAGCAGCCCCAGCGGGGGCACAGATACGCAGTATTTT,CASSPSGGTDTQYF
-,TRBJ2-3,TRBV10-3,-,TGTGCCATCACTTGGGACCGACGCACAGATACGCAGTATTTT,CAITWDRRTDTQYF
-,TRBJ1-2,TRBV20-1,-,TGCAGTGCCGGGGACTTCGGCTACACCTTC,CSAGDFGYTF
-,TRBJ1-5,TRBV20-1,few,TGCAGTGCTAGCGGGGCACGAAATCAGCCCCAGCATTTT,CSASGARNQPQHF
-,TRBJ2-7,TRBV7-2,few,TGTGCCAGCAGCCCTGAGGGTTTCTCCTACGAGCAGTACTTC,CASSPEGFSYEQYF
TRBD2,TRBJ2-1,TRBV9,-,TGTGCCAGCAGCTCGACTAGCGGGAGAAGCAATGAGCAGTTCTTC,CASSSTSGRSNEQFF
-,TRBJ2-7,TRBV20-1,many,TGCAGTGCTAGAGGTCCAGGTCCTTACGAGCAGTACTTC,CSARGPGPYEQYF
TRBD2,TRBJ2-6,TRBV18,few,TGTGCCAGCTCACGAGCGGGAGCAGGGACTGGGGCCAACGTCCTGACTTTC,CASSRAGAGTGANVLTF
-,TRBJ1-5,TRBV29-1,many,TGCAGCGCCACAGGAGGGGGACAGCCCCAGCATTTT,CSATGGGQPQHF
-,TRBJ2-2,TRBV24-1,many,TGTGCCACCAGTGAAAGAAGTCGGCTATGGCTAAACACCGGGGAGCTGTTTTTT,CATSERSRLWLNTGELFF
-,TRBJ1-3,TRBV20-1,-,TGCAGTGCCCACCGACTCAAGGGGGGAAACACCATATATTTT,CSAHRLKGGNTIYF
-,TRBJ2-7,TRBV5-1,-,TGCGCCAGCAGCTCGGGTGCCGTATACGAGCAGTACTTC,CASSSGAVYEQYF
-,TRBJ1-1,TRBV12-3/TRBV12-4,many,TGTGCCAGCAGTTTCGGATACACTGAAGCTTTCTTT,CASSFGYTEAFF
TRBD2,TRBJ2-1,TRBV7-6,-,TGTGCCAGCAGCTCCCCCGGAGGGACTAGCATGTTCTTC,CASSSPGGTSMFF
-,TRBJ2-3,TRBV6-2/TRBV6-3,many,TGTGCCAGCAGTTTGGGCCTTGTGGATACGCAGTATTTT,CASSLGLVDTQYF
-,TRBJ2-7,TRBV20-1,-,TGCAGTGCTAGAGCCGGGATCCCCTACGAGCAGTACTTC,CSARAGIPYEQYF
-,TRBJ2-6,TRBV7-2,many,TGTGCCAGCGGTTCCTCTGGGGCCAACGTCCTGACTTTC,CASGSSGANVLTF
-,TRBJ2-1,TRBV10-3,few,TGTGCCATCAGTGATGGAGGGCGGTTCAGTGAGCAGTTCTTC,CAISDGGRFSEQFF
-,TRBJ2-3,TRBV7-7,-,TGTGCCAGCAGCTTGACAGTTCAAGATACGCAGTATTTT,CASSLTVQDTQYF
-,TRBJ2-7,TRBV18,-,TGTGCCAGCTCACCGGGGGCTGGGGCCTACGAGCAGTACTTC,CASSPGAGAYEQYF
-,TRBJ2-1,TRBV2,-,TGTGCCAGCAGCCTCAGGGTGAATGACAATGAGCAGTTCTTC,CASSLRVNDNEQFF
-,TRBJ2-4,TRBV2,-,TGTGCCAGCTTCCCCGGGGGAGCGGGAGCCAAAAACATTCAGTACTTC,CASFPGGAGAKNIQYF
TRBD2,TRBJ2-1,TRBV27,few,TGTGCCAGCAGCCCCCCCGAGGGAATAGCGGGATGGGAGCAGTTCTTC,CASSPPEGIAGWEQFF
-,TRBJ2-1,TRBV24-1,-,TGTGCCACCGCTATTCCGGGGAACAATGAGCAGTTCTTC,CATAIPGNNEQFF
TRBD2,TRBJ2-7,TRBV11-2,few,TGTGCCAGCAGTCGCACTAGCGCTGAGCCCTACGAGCAGTACTTC,CASSRTSAEPYEQYF